The 23 T cell receptor beta chains in this list originate from one sample, sequenced in a study of cytomegalovirus exposure and HLA in healthy donors. Primers included in the PCR were 60 Vbeta and 13 Jbeta primers. The protocol was immunoSEQ multiplex PCR, while the TCRdb copy is restricted to in-frame clones and leaves out a portion. The sample gives roughly 86,000 clones, 77% of which show up once; approximately 7% is in the top ten. Sequencing was done on a sample of PBMCs. These receptors came from a man in his fifties or sixties in good health and CMV-seropositive.

V is TRBV29-1 and J is TRBJ1-2; 10 bases match TRBD1. Germline V lookup: CDR1 SQVTM, CDR2 ANQGSEA. Trimming cost V 6 bases and J 0 bases; bases outside gene matches: 4. The CDR3 contains 14 residues. CDR3 residues: CSVVDRGTNYGYTF. In DNA form, the CDR3 reads TGCAGCGTCGTGGACAGGGGGACTAACTATGGCTACACCTTC.

The rearrangement links TRBV27 to TRBJ1-5; tentatively, D is TRBD1 (5 bases). The length of the CDR3 is 14 residues. Looked up from germline, CDR1 is MNHEY and CDR2 is SMNVEV (reference sequence). The V end was cut by 9 bases, the J end by 7 bases, with 19 bases between. DNA for the CDR3: TGTGCCAGAAAAGGGGCGGGGCCATGGCAGCCCCAGCATTTT. It codes for CARKGAGPWQPQHF.

The chain recombines TRBV11-2 with TRBJ2-5; 8 nucleotides match TRBD2. Trimming cost V 5 bases and J 4 bases; bases outside gene matches: 12. Germline values: CDR1 SGHAT, CDR2 FQNNGV. The CDR3 has 16 residues. CDR3 bases: TGTGCCAGCAGCCCTAGACCGGGGGGGCTGGGAGAGACCCAGTACTTC. As protein: CASSPRPGGLGETQYF.

The chain recombines TRBV7-2 with TRBJ1-4, with D hard to call. The CDR3 consists of 14 residues. Germline CDR1 SGHTA, CDR2 FQGNSA. V was clipped by 4 bases and J by 7 bases, with 13 bases between them. This CDR3 is CASSSQGGSEKLFF. Here the CDR3 DNA reads TGTGCCAGCAGCTCACAAGGAGGGAGTGAAAAACTGTTTTTT.

The chain is built from TRBV6-5 and TRBJ2-7; 11 nucleotides align to TRBD2. CDR1 MNHEY and CDR2 SVGAGI come from the germline V gene. V shed 6 bases, J shed 0 bases, and the junction held 4 bases outside the gene matches. This CDR3 is built from 15 residues. The CDR3 loop is CASRGLADSSYEQYF. CDR3 sequence (DNA): TGTGCCAGCAGGGGACTAGCGGACAGCTCCTACGAGCAGTACTTC.

The V gene is TRBV14, the J gene TRBJ2-5, with TRBD1 matching over 8 bases. Per germline, CDR1 SGHDN and CDR2 FVKESK. The CDR3 length is 16 residues. Trimming cost V 1 base and J 5 bases; bases outside gene matches: 9. The CDR3 DNA follows: TGTGCCAGCAGCCAAGGGCGTCCAGGGGGCTGGGAGACCCAGTACTTC. Protein sequence: CASSQGRPGGWETQYF. Variable domain in full (rest from reference TRBV14 and TRBJ2-5): EAGVTQFPSHSVIEKGQTVTLRCDPISGHDNLYWYRRVMGKEIKFLLHFVKESKQDESGMPNNRFLAERTGGTYSTLKVQPAELEDSGVYFCASSQGRPGGWETQYFGPGTRLLVL.

Comments on this clone: The sample has other DNA sequences that encode this CDR3 too. The chain links TRBV18 to TRBJ2-5, with 10 bases lining up with TRBD1. Germline V gene data show CDR1 as KGHSH and CDR2 as LQKENI. V lost 3 bases, J lost 5 bases, and 3 bases stayed unmatched. The CDR3 has 14 amino acids. Here the CDR3 DNA reads TGTGCCAGCTCACCGGGACAGGGGCTGGAGACCCAGTACTTC. This translates into CASSPGQGLETQYF.

This chain connects TRBV21-1 to TRBJ2-3; TRBD2, as called in the table, went unchecked against the DNA. TRBV21-1 is designated a pseudogene. This CDR3 spans 11 amino acids. For the CDR3, the DNA is TGTGCCAGCAGCCTGAGAGATACGCAGTATTTT. This gives the protein CASSLRDTQYF.

The rearrangement uses TRBV28 and TRBJ1-2; D gene uncertain. The CDR3 totals 15 residues. Germline assignment: CDR1 MDHEN and CDR2 SYDVKM. Trimming cost V 2 bases and J 0 bases, with 10 bases left between them. CDR3 amino acids: CASSLAVLANYGYTF. The DNA for the CDR3 is TGTGCCAGCAGTTTAGCGGTTTTAGCTAACTATGGCTACACCTTC.

The rearrangement joins TRBV28 to TRBJ1-1; unclear D gene. This CDR3 comprises 13 residues. Germline V gene sequence: CDR1 MDHEN, CDR2 SYDVKM. Trimming took off 2 bases at V and 10 bases at J, with 14 bases between the two ends. The CDR3 nucleotides are TGTGCCAGCAGTTTACCCTTGGAGGGATCAGCTTTCTTT. This encodes CASSLPLEGSAFF.

The CDR3 is CAVRGGTNQETQYF. Written as DNA, the CDR3 is TGTGCCGTCCGGGGAGGGACTAACCAAGAGACCCAGTACTTC. The chain joins TRBV6-5 to TRBJ2-5, with TRBD2 identical over 7 bases. There are 14 residues in the CDR3. Trimming cost V 11 bases and J 0 bases; bases outside gene matches: 9. CDR1 is MNHEY, CDR2 SVGAGI, per germline.

J is TRBJ2-7 and V is TRBV27, with 8 bases identical to TRBD1. The CDR3 sequence is 18 residues long. Germline V gene data show CDR1 as MNHEY and CDR2 as SMNVEV (reference sequence). V was clipped by 5 bases and J by 3 bases; unmatched bases: 18. CDR3 sequence (DNA): TGTGCCAGCAGTGGGACTTGGCCGTGGACAGGGTCCAACTACGAGCAGTACTTC. Protein sequence: CASSGTWPWTGSNYEQYF.

This chain connects TRBV30 to TRBJ2-3, with 8 bases that match TRBD2. CDR1 and CDR2 from the germline V gene are GTSNPN and SVGIG (reference sequence). The CDR3 length is 12 residues. V lost 8 bases, J lost 3 bases, and 4 bases stayed unmatched. CDR3 loop: CARGGKTDTQYF. In DNA, the CDR3 is TGTGCCCGGGGGGGCAAGACAGATACGCAGTATTTT.

The CDR3 loop reads CASREYYQETQYF. DNA of the CDR3: TGTGCCAGCAGGGAGTACTACCAAGAGACCCAGTACTTC. The rearrangement joins TRBV6-1 to TRBJ2-5; the D is unclear. Germline V gene sequence: CDR1 MNHNS, CDR2 SASEGT. This CDR3 has 13 residues. The V and J ends lost 6 bases and 0 bases respectively, with 8 bases between them.

This chain joins TRBV12-5 and TRBJ2-7, with D perhaps matching TRBD2 (5 bases). Per the germline V gene, CDR1 is LGHNT and CDR2 is FRNRAP. The V end lost 6 bases, the J end lost 3 bases, and 9 bases lay between the germline ends. The CDR3 has 12 residues. The chain's CDR3 is CASGFGIYEQYF. CDR3 in DNA: TGTGCTAGTGGATTCGGGATCTACGAGCAGTACTTC.

Concerning this clone itself: Compared with germline, one end of the junction differs, possibly owing to a read error. The chain couples TRBV7-8 to TRBJ1-2, with TRBD1 identical over 7 bases. The CDR3 has 18 residues. The V gene's germline CDR1 is SGHVS and CDR2 FQNEAQ. This CDR3 reads CASSLNAGLDRNIYGYPF. CDR3 DNA sequence: TGTGCCAGCAGCTTGAACGCCGGATTGGACAGGAATATCTATGGCTACCCCTTC.

The CDR3, as DNA: TGTGCCTGGAGTGTACTCTTGAACACTGAAGCTTTCTTT. It is translated as CAWSVLLNTEAFF. This chain connects TRBV30 to TRBJ1-1; D unclear. V was clipped by 0 bases and J by 0 bases, with 5 bases between them. This CDR3 has 13 residues. Germline V gene lookup returns CDR1 GTSNPN and CDR2 SVGIG (reference sequence).

The J gene is TRBJ2-3, the V gene TRBV28, with 8 nucleotides matching TRBD2. Losses at the gene ends were 4 bases for V and 2 bases for J; bases not matched to a gene: 14. This CDR3 contains 18 residues. Germline loops: CDR1 MDHEN, CDR2 SYDVKM. The CDR3 region has the DNA TGTGCCAGCAGTTCGGAAGGACCGGGACTAGTTGCCACAGATACGCAGTATTTT. Translated, it gives CASSSEGPGLVATDTQYF.

The chain combines TRBV29-1 with TRBJ1-1; D gene unclear. The CDR3 has 14 residues. V was cut by 4 bases and J by 3 bases, with 15 bases left in between. Looked up from germline, CDR1 is SQVTM and CDR2 is ANQGSEA. This CDR3 is CSVVKAGLDTEAFF. Written as DNA, the CDR3 is TGCAGCGTTGTAAAGGCGGGCTTGGACACTGAAGCTTTCTTT.

The chain carries TRBV29-1 and TRBJ2-7; D may be TRBD2 (5 bases). V was clipped by 4 bases and J by 1 base, with 11 bases between them. CDR3 length: 13 residues. CDR1 is SQVTM and CDR2 is ANQGSEA in the germline V gene. The CDR3 DNA follows: TGCAGCGTTGGAGGGATCGCATCCTACGAGCAGTACTTC. This encodes CSVGGIASYEQYF.

This clone was observed a handful of times. The chain couples TRBV4-3 to TRBJ1-2; D is uncertain. The CDR3 extends over 13 amino acids. Per the germline V gene, CDR1 is LGHNA and CDR2 is YSLEER. V gave up 0 bases and J gave up 4 bases, with 6 bases separating them. DNA of the CDR3: TGCGCCAGCAGCCAAGAAGGGAGCTATGGCTACACCTTC. The encoded protein is CASSQEGSYGYTF.

The CDR3 coding sequence is TGCAGCGCGCCGCGAGGACAGTCCTACAATGAGCAGTTCTTC. Translation: CSAPRGQSYNEQFF. The gene calls are TRBV29-1 and TRBJ2-1; maybe TRBD1 (6 bases). The CDR3 consists of 14 residues. Germline V gene sequence: CDR1 SQVTM, CDR2 ANQGSEA. The ends were cut back, 7 bases at V and 1 base at J, with 14 bases in the middle.

The chain uses TRBV5-6 and TRBJ1-1; TRBD1 is a possible D gene (6 bases). CDR3 length: 11 residues. Germline lookup yields CDR1 SGHDT and CDR2 YYEEEE. The V end was cut by 3 bases, the J end by 9 bases, with 9 bases between. The CDR3 sequence: CASSYTGKAFF. CDR3 nucleotide sequence: TGTGCCAGCAGCTACACAGGGAAAGCTTTCTTT.